Shown below are 30 T cell receptor beta chains from a single sample sequenced in a study of blood T cell repertoires in COVID-19. Sequenced by immunoSEQ multiplex PCR; TCRdb stores in-frame clones only, minus some. Of about 130,000 clones listed, about 85% are singletons. Specimen: peripheral blood. These TCRs come from a man between 40 and 49 years old with active or convalescent COVID-19.

The rearrangement uses TRBV18 and TRBJ1-5; D gene ambiguous. Germline V CDR1 and CDR2: KGHSH, LQKENI. This CDR3 is 14 amino acids long. Trimming pared 6 bases from V and 5 bases from J, leaving 14 bases between. CDR3 sequence (DNA): TGTGCCAGCTCCCAGTCGTTCGGGGATCAGCCCCAGCATTTT. Translating gives CASSQSFGDQPQHF.

The chain is built from TRBV5-4 and TRBJ2-1; TRBD2 agrees at 9 bases. Germline assignment: CDR1 SGHNT and CDR2 YYREEE (reference sequence). The CDR3 loop spans 16 amino acids. J lost 8 bases, V lost 4 bases, and 13 bases had no gene match. CDR3 region: CASSPGGAGGHYEQFF. The CDR3 bases are TGTGCCAGCAGCCCCGGAGGGGCGGGGGGGCATTATGAGCAGTTCTTC.

This clone was recorded at least ten times. V gene TRBV9 combines with J gene TRBJ2-3; the D gene is possibly TRBD1 (5 bases). Germline-derived CDR1 and CDR2 are SGDLS and YYNGEE. CDR3 size: 15 residues. Between the trimmed V and J ends, which lost 6 bases and 2 bases, there was a span of 16 bases. The CDR3 loop is CASNKEQEITDTQYF. The CDR3 DNA reads TGTGCCAGCAACAAGGAACAGGAGATCACAGATACGCAGTATTTT.

The V call is TRBV4-1, the J call TRBJ2-1; 14 bases are shared with TRBD2. Germline loops: CDR1 MGHRA, CDR2 YSYEKL. This CDR3 has 18 amino acids. The V gene end was trimmed by 0 bases and the J gene end by 3 bases; junction bases not matched to a gene: 4. Here the CDR3 DNA reads TGCGCCAGCAGCCAAGAGACTAGCGGGGGGGCTTTCTACAATGAGCAGTTCTTC. Its translation is CASSQETSGGAFYNEQFF.

Only one count was recorded for this clone. V is TRBV14 and J is TRBJ1-6; TRBD1 matches 11 bases. This CDR3 contains 17 residues. Trimming took 0 bases from V and 7 from J; bases not matched to a gene: 5. Germline assignment: CDR1 SGHDN and CDR2 FVKESK. In DNA, the CDR3 is TGTGCCAGCAGCCAAGAAAGGGACAGGGGGATGAATTCACCCCTCCACTTT. This codes for CASSQERDRGMNSPLHF.

The chain recombines TRBV4-3 with TRBJ2-3, with D possibly being TRBD1 (6 bases). Trimming removed 0 bases at V and 4 bases at J, with 11 bases between. The CDR3 is made up of 15 amino acids. Germline values: CDR1 LGHNA, CDR2 YSLEER. The CDR3, as DNA: TGCGCCAGCAGCCAAGACTCCCACAGGGCAGATACGCAGTATTTT. Translating it yields CASSQDSHRADTQYF.

A single count supports this clone. The chain carries TRBV5-1 and TRBJ2-2; TRBD1 aligns across 12 bases. This CDR3 spans 16 amino acids. Looked up from germline, CDR1 is SGHRS and CDR2 is YFSETQ. V dropped 4 bases and J dropped 5; count of bases not matched to a gene: 6. As DNA, the CDR3 is TGCGCCAGCAGCGTCCGGGACAGGGGGCGAACCGGGGAGCTGTTTTTT. As protein: CASSVRDRGRTGELFF.

This clone was counted only a few times. This rearrangement joins TRBV3-1 (or the pseudogene TRBV3-2) to TRBJ2-5; the D gene is possibly TRBD2 (5 bases). V gave up 0 bases and J gave up 7 bases, with 18 bases separating them. The CDR3 contains 16 residues. CDR1 and CDR2 (germline): LGHDT, YNNKEL (reference sequence). The DNA of the CDR3 is TGTGCCAGCAGCCAAGACCCCCCCCAGAGGGTTGGGACCCAGTACTTC. Translating gives CASSQDPPQRVGTQYF.

The V and J genes are TRBV9 and TRBJ2-7; 7 nucleotides match TRBD1. V gave up 0 bases and J gave up 8 bases; unmatched junction bases: 11. The CDR3 has 15 amino acids. In germline, CDR1 is SGDLS, CDR2 YYNGEE. CDR3 amino acids: CASSVGGQGENKQYF. Written as DNA, the CDR3 is TGTGCCAGCAGCGTAGGTGGCCAGGGGGAAAATAAGCAGTACTTC. The whole variable domain, remainder taken from reference TRBV9 and TRBJ2-7, is DSGVTQTPKHLITATGQRVTLRCSPRSGDLSVYWYQQSLDQGLQFLIQYYNGEERAKGNILERFSAQQFPDLHSELNLSSLELGDSALYFCASSVGGQGENKQYFGPGTRLTVT.

The chain employs TRBV21-1 and TRBJ2-7; TRBD1, the table's D call, lacks a check against the DNA. TRBV21-1 is assigned pseudogene status. The CDR3 spans 14 residues. The CDR3 reads CASSKGQGVYEQYF. In nucleotides, the CDR3 is TGTGCCAGCAGCAAAGGACAGGGGGTTTACGAGCAGTACTTC.

The chain employs TRBV7-2 and TRBJ1-4, with 7 bases lining up with TRBD1. CDR1 SGHTA and CDR2 FQGNSA come from the germline V gene. With 3 bases clipped from V and 5 bases from J, the junction kept 9 bases outside the gene matches. This CDR3 comprises 16 residues. The CDR3 bases are TGTGCCAGCAGCTTGCCCTCAGGGGGATGGAATGAAAAACTGTTTTTT. This gives the protein CASSLPSGGWNEKLFF.

The chain employs TRBV19 and TRBJ1-1; the match to TRBD1 covers 7 bases. Germline-derived CDR1 and CDR2 are LNHDA and SQIVND (reference sequence). This CDR3 contains 13 residues. J lost 4 bases, V lost 1 base, and 0 bases had no gene match. CDR3 residues: CASSIAGGTEAFF. CDR3 nucleotide sequence: TGTGCCAGTAGTATAGCAGGGGGCACTGAAGCTTTCTTT.

The chain employs TRBV9 and TRBJ2-3; maybe TRBD1 (5 bases). Germline CDR1 is SGDLS and CDR2 is YYNGEE. V lost 0 bases, J lost 2 bases, and 16 bases lay in between. This CDR3 is 17 amino acids long. CDR3 bases: TGTGCCAGCAGCGTAGTGGGTGGGGCAGGATCCACAGATACGCAGTATTTT. Translating it yields CASSVVGGAGSTDTQYF.

The V and J genes are TRBV2 and TRBJ2-5; D is possibly TRBD1 (5 bases). V was cut by 4 bases and J by 6 bases, with 15 bases left in between. The CDR3 sequence is 14 residues long. Germline V lookup: CDR1 SNHLY, CDR2 FYNNEI. For the CDR3, the DNA is TGTGCCAGCAGTGGCGTACAGGAAGGTCAGACCCAGTACTTC. Translating gives CASSGVQEGQTQYF.

The rearrangement joins TRBV6-5 to TRBJ1-2; TRBD1 matches 8 bases. The CDR3 has 12 amino acids. Germline V gene sequence: CDR1 MNHEY, CDR2 SVGAGI. V lost 10 bases, J lost 4 bases, and 5 bases stayed unmatched. CDR3 bases: TGTGCCACCCGACAGGGGATCTATGGCTACACCTTC. This sequence encodes CATRQGIYGYTF.

This clone was counted between two and nine times. The J gene is TRBJ1-6, the V gene TRBV10-1; D is possibly TRBD1 (5 bases). V was trimmed by 4 bases and J by 10 bases, leaving 14 bases between them. Germline assignment: CDR1 WNHNN and CDR2 SYGVQD (reference sequence). This CDR3 region has 14 residues. CDR3 sequence reads: CASSAQGKGSPLHF. The CDR3 coding sequence is TGCGCCAGCAGTGCCCAGGGAAAAGGGTCACCCCTCCACTTT.

This clone was seen at least ten times. V and J are TRBV3-1 (or the pseudogene TRBV3-2) and TRBJ1-5; D is uncertain. Trimming stripped 2 bases from V and 4 bases from J, with 6 bases between. CDR3 length: 13 residues. Germline V gene data show CDR1 as LGHDT and CDR2 as YNNKEL (reference sequence). The CDR3 nucleotides read TGTGCCAGCAGCCAATCAGCGAATCAGCCCCAGCATTTT. Its translation is CASSQSANQPQHF.

The chain combines TRBV19 with TRBJ1-5, with 7 bases fitting TRBD1. Germline-derived CDR1 and CDR2 are LNHDA and SQIVND (reference sequence). The CDR3 consists of 17 residues. J lost 2 bases, V lost 3 bases, and 10 bases had no gene match. CDR3 DNA: TGTGCCAGTAGTATGGCCAGGGGGATTTCGGGCAATCAGCCCCAGCATTTT. The encoded protein is CASSMARGISGNQPQHF.

CDR3 coding DNA: TGCGCCAGCAGCCAAACTAGCGCCGACACCGGGGAGCTGTTTTTT. Translated: CASSQTSADTGELFF. V is TRBV4-3 and J is TRBJ2-2; 7 nucleotides align to TRBD2. The CDR3 loop spans 15 amino acids. J gave up 3 bases and V 2 bases, and 3 bases lay outside the gene matches. CDR1 and CDR2 from the germline V gene are LGHNA and YSLEER.

This rearrangement joins TRBV19 to TRBJ1-5; 8 bases are a match to TRBD1. The CDR3 is 17 amino acids. J was trimmed by 0 bases and V by 4 bases; bases with no gene match: 8. Germline lookup yields CDR1 LNHDA and CDR2 SQIVND (reference sequence). CDR3 sequence: CASSTRQGIPSNQPQHF. The CDR3 DNA is TGTGCCAGTAGTACTCGACAGGGGATTCCTAGCAATCAGCCCCAGCATTTT. Based on the CDR3 plus reference TRBV19 and TRBJ1-5, the full variable domain is DGGITQSPKYLFRKEGQNVTLSCEQNLNHDAMYWYRQDPGQGLRLIYYSQIVNDFQKGDIAEGYSVSREKKESFPLTVTSAQKNPTAFYLCASSTRQGIPSNQPQHFGDGTRLSIL.

Regarding this clone: The sample has other DNA sequences that encode this CDR3 too. The V gene is TRBV9, the J gene TRBJ1-6; D is possibly TRBD1 (5 bases). The CDR3 runs to 16 residues. Per the germline V gene, CDR1 is SGDLS and CDR2 is YYNGEE. V gave up 0 bases and J gave up 2 bases, with 9 bases separating them. DNA of the CDR3: TGTGCCAGCAGCGTAGGCGGGGGGGCCTATAATTCACCCCTCCACTTT. Protein sequence: CASSVGGGAYNSPLHF.

This chain connects TRBV5-4 to TRBJ2-3; TRBD2 matches at 10 bases. This CDR3 is built from 16 residues. The V segment lost 2 bases and the J segment 1 base; nucleotides outside the gene matches: 4. CDR1 and CDR2 (germline): SGHNT, YYREEE (reference sequence). The CDR3 is CASSFELAGRTDTQYF. For the CDR3, the DNA is TGTGCCAGCAGCTTCGAACTAGCGGGACGCACAGATACGCAGTATTTT.

The chain links TRBV3-1 (or the pseudogene TRBV3-2) to TRBJ2-3; D is perhaps TRBD2 (7 bases). This CDR3 has 17 residues. The ends were cut back, 1 base at V and 3 bases at J, with 17 bases in the middle. The germline gives CDR1 LGHDT, CDR2 YNNKEL (reference sequence). The CDR3 reads CASSQAEGGQFTDTQYF. The DNA of the CDR3 is TGTGCCAGCAGCCAAGCGGAGGGGGGGCAATTTACAGATACGCAGTATTTT.

The chain carries TRBV9 and TRBJ1-4, with D perhaps matching TRBD1 (6 bases). V shed 4 bases and J shed 4 bases, with 17 bases lying between them. There are 16 residues in the CDR3. The germline V gene has CDR1 SGDLS and CDR2 YYNGEE. The CDR3 DNA reads as TGTGCCAGCAGCCCAAGACAGGTTCGACTTAATGAAAAACTGTTTTTT. Protein sequence: CASSPRQVRLNEKLFF.

The chain carries TRBV6-5 and TRBJ1-5, with 7 bases aligning to TRBD1. The CDR3 contains 14 residues. J was trimmed by 1 base and V by 6 bases; bases with no gene match: 3. The V gene's germline CDR1 is MNHEY and CDR2 SVGAGI. As DNA, the CDR3 is TGTGCCAGCAGCACAGGGGTCAGCAATCAGCCCCAGCATTTT. Its translation: CASSTGVSNQPQHF.

This clone has more than one count but fewer than ten. The chain is built from TRBV12-5 and TRBJ2-7; 7 bases are shared with TRBD1. V was clipped by 1 base and J by 3 bases; unmatched bases: 6. The CDR3 is 15 amino acids. The germline CDR1 and CDR2 sequences are LGHNT and FRNRAP. The CDR3 DNA follows: TGTGCTAGTGGTTTGGAAATGGACAGGAGCTACGAGCAGTACTTC. Translated: CASGLEMDRSYEQYF.

This clone was counted between two and nine times. The chain carries TRBV5-1 and TRBJ1-5; D might be TRBD1 (6 bases). The CDR3 totals 15 residues. The germline V gene encodes CDR1 SGHRS and CDR2 YFSETQ. Trimming cost V 4 bases and J 4 bases, with 15 bases left between them. The CDR3 nucleotides read TGCGCCAGCAGCACGACAGGATCTCCGAATCAGCCCCAGCATTTT. Translated, it gives CASSTTGSPNQPQHF.

This rearrangement joins TRBV7-9 to TRBJ1-2; perhaps TRBD1 as D (5 bases). The CDR3 loop spans 17 amino acids. The germline CDR1 and CDR2 sequences are SEHNR and FQNEAQ (reference sequence). The V gene lost 1 base and the J gene lost 4 bases, with 19 bases spanning the gap. CDR3 amino acids: CASSLVPSGQKGYGYTF. CDR3 nucleotides: TGTGCCAGCAGCTTAGTTCCATCCGGACAAAAGGGCTATGGCTACACCTTC.

CDR3 sequence: CASSVNRGRDQPQHF. The CDR3 coding sequence is TGTGCCAGTAGTGTGAACAGGGGCAGGGATCAGCCCCAGCATTTT. This chain joins TRBV19 and TRBJ1-5; 7 nucleotides line up with TRBD1. This CDR3 is built from 15 residues. Germline V gene data show CDR1 as LNHDA and CDR2 as SQIVND (reference sequence). V was clipped by 5 bases and J by 5 bases; unmatched bases: 9.

The chain joins TRBV10-3 to TRBJ1-1, with TRBD1 as a possible D gene (5 bases). From germline, CDR1 is ENHRY and CDR2 SYGVKD. This CDR3 spans 13 amino acids. Trimming cost V 7 bases and J 1 base, with 10 bases left between them. In DNA, the CDR3 is TGTGCCATCACCTCGGACACGAACACTGAAGCTTTCTTT. It encodes CAITSDTNTEAFF.